The present entry profiles one TCR beta chain with its context. Its specificity is unknown. This record belongs to a study of OX40 agonist ivuxolimab in advanced cancers. Profiling relied on immunoSEQ multiplex PCR, and the TCRdb table lists in-frame clones only, not all of them. The sample consists of about 48,000 clones, about 85% of them appearing once. Regarding the study as a whole: Antigen targets of the expanded peripheral T cells went undetermined.

Germline CDR1 is MDHEN and CDR2 is SYDVKM. The CDR3 spans 18 residues. This chain connects TRBV28 to TRBJ2-5; 11 bases map to TRBD1. The J call could be wrong; TRBJ2-7 is a better fit for the DNA end. This specimen consisted of CD4+ or CD8+ T cells sorted from blood, obtained in a trial of the OX40 agonist ivuxolimab. The sequence was obtained from an adult with an advanced solid tumor such as melanoma, head and neck, liver or kidney cancer. CDR3 amino acids: CASGSIGQGAIFSYEQYF. The CDR3 DNA is TGTGCCAGCGGTTCGATCGGACAGGGGGCAATATTCTCCTACGAGCAGTACTTC.